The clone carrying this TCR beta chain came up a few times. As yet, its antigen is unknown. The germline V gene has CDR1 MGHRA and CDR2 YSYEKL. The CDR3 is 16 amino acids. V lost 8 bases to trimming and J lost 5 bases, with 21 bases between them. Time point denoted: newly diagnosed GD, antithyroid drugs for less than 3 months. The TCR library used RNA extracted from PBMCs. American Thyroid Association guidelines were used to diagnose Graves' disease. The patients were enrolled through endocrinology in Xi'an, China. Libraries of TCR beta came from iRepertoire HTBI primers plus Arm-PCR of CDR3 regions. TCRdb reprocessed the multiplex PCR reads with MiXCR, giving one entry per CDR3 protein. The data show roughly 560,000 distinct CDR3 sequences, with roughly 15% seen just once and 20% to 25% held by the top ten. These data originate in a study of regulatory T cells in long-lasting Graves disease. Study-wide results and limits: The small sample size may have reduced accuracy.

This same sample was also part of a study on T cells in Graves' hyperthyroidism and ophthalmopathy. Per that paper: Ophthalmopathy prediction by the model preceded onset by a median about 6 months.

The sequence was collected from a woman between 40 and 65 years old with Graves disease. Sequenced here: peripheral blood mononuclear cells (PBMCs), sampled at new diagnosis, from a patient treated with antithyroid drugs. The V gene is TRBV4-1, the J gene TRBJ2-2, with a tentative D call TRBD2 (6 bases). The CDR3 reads CASAWDSLGRTGELFF. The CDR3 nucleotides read TGCGCCAGCGCTTGGGACTCCCTAGGACGGACCGGGGAGCTGTTTTTT.